What follows are 4 T cell receptor beta chains derived from one specimen sequenced in a study of metastatic and nonmetastatic thyroid tumors (TCRdb year 2020). No treatment had been received by any patient before thyroid surgery. Libraries were made using PCR. These reads were obtained on an Illumina HiSeq 4000. Through fastp at Q25 and MiXCR, TCRdb rebuilt clones from the public reads, retaining in-frame beta chains. The sample table lists 36,000 or so clones, roughly 33% of them with a count of one. The ten most abundant clones make up 16% of the sample. The sample comprised tumor tissue. The receptor set was obtained from a female donor with papillary thyroid cancer or a benign thyroid nodule (not recorded which). Some clones in this sample may be carry-over from other donors' samples.

This clone was seen only a few times. The chain employs TRBV20-1 and TRBJ2-7; 8 positions match TRBD1. This CDR3 contains 14 residues. The germline V gene encodes CDR1 DFQATT and CDR2 SNEGSKA (reference sequence). With 0 bases clipped from V and 3 bases from J, the junction kept 4 bases outside the gene matches. CDR3 residues: CSAREPGQDYEQYF. CDR3 nucleotides: TGCAGTGCTAGAGAGCCGGGACAGGACTACGAGCAGTACTTC.

This clone was recorded a few times. CDR3 sequence (DNA): TGTGCCAGCAGTTTATTAGGGACCGGGGAGCTGTTTTTT. Its translation: CASSLLGTGELFF. This chain links TRBV12-3 or TRBV12-4 with TRBJ2-2; D uncertain. Trimming pared 2 bases from V and 5 bases from J, leaving 6 bases between. CDR3 length: 13 residues.

This chain uses TRBV10-1 with TRBJ2-7; 10 bases map to TRBD2. Germline CDR1 WNHNN, CDR2 SYGVQD (reference sequence). The V segment lost 3 bases and the J segment 2 bases; nucleotides outside the gene matches: 4. The CDR3 length is 15 residues. CDR3 sequence: CASSDPGTSAYEQYF. The CDR3 nucleotides read TGCGCCAGCAGTGATCCCGGGACTAGCGCCTACGAGCAGTACTTC.

The chain employs TRBV6-1 and TRBJ2-2, with D tentatively TRBD1 (6 bases). Trimming removed 4 bases from V and 5 bases from J, with 17 bases in between. The CDR3 length is 16 residues. The germline V gene encodes CDR1 MNHNS and CDR2 SASEGT. The CDR3 DNA reads TGTGCCAGCAGTGGGATCCGGGACACCCGGACCGGGGAGCTGTTTTTT. As protein: CASSGIRDTRTGELFF.